A single T cell receptor beta chain is shown here with its context. Its antigen is not known. The sample comes from a study of T cell repertoires in cytomegalovirus infection. The CDR3 is 13 amino acids. Trimming removed 3 bases from V and 5 bases from J, with 10 bases in between. A single record per CDR3 protein comes from TCRdb applying MiXCR to the reads. The table lists hundreds of thousands of distinct CDR3 sequences, roughly 36% of them singletons. The sequencing used cultured PBMCs, collected from culture after CMV antigen stimulation. The TCR originated in a human donor in good health (CMV status not recorded). Some clones in this sample may be carry-over from other donors' samples. This rearrangement joins TRBV12-3 or TRBV12-4 to TRBJ2-5, with D perhaps matching TRBD1 (6 bases). The DNA for the CDR3 is TGTGCCAGCAGTTTTGGGGGCTACGAGACCCAGTACTTC. Protein: CASSFGGYETQYF.